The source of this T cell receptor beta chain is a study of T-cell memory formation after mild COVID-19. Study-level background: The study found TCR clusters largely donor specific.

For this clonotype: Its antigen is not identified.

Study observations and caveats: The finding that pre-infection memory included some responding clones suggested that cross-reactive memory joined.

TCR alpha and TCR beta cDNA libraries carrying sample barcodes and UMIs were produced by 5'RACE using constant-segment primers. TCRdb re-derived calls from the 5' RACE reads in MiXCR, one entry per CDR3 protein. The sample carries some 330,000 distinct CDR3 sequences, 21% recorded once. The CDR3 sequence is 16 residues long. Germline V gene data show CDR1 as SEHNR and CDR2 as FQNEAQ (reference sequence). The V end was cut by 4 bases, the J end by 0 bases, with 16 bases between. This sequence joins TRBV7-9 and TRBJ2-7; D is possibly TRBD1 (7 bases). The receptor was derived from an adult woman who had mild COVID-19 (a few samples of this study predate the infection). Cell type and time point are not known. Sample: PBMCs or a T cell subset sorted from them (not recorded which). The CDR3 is CASSSRGRGVSYEQYF. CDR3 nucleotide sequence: TGTGCCAGCAGCTCTAGGGGGCGGGGCGTCTCCTACGAGCAGTACTTC.